The sample holds many counts of the clone carrying this T cell receptor beta chain. This entry belongs to a study of T cells in Graves' hyperthyroidism and ophthalmopathy. Whole-study context: Peripheral blood was acquired at first diagnosis, ahead of any therapy whatsoever.

The junction had 7 bases not matched to a gene; V was cut back by 8 bases and J by 7 bases. CDR3 size: 13 residues. The germline CDR1 and CDR2 sequences are KGHDR and SFDVKD. Disease lasting under 3 months, a NOSPECS grade of at least 4, and a Clinical Activity Score of at least 3 were features of the ophthalmopathy patients. Regions amplified from RNA transcripts were the TCR beta CDR3 regions. HTBI primers were employed in a first-round RT-PCR of the TCR CDR3. TCRdb reprocessed the multiplex PCR reads with MiXCR, giving one entry per CDR3 protein. The data show about 640,000 distinct CDR3 sequences, less than 25% seen once.

The sequenced sample was blood. The chain links TRBV24-1 to TRBJ2-3; 8 nucleotides agree with TRBD1. The receptor comes from a man aged 30-40 years with Graves' ophthalmopathy. CDR3 sequence reads: CATTTGDANTQYF. The CDR3 nucleotides read TGTGCCACCACGACAGGGGACGCGAATACGCAGTATTTT.